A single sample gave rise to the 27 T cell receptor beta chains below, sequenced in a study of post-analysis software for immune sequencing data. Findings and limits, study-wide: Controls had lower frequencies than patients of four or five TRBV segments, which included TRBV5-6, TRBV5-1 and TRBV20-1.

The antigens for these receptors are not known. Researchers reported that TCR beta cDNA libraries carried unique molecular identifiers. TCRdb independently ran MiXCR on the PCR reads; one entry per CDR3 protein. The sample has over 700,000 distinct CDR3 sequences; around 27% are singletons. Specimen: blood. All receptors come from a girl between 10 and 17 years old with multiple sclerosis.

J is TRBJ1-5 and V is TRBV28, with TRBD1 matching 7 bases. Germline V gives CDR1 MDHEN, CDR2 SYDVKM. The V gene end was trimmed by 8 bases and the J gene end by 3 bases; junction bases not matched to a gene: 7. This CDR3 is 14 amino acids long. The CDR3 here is CASGQTGNNQPQHF. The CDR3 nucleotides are TGTGCCAGCGGGCAGACAGGGAACAATCAGCCCCAGCATTTT.

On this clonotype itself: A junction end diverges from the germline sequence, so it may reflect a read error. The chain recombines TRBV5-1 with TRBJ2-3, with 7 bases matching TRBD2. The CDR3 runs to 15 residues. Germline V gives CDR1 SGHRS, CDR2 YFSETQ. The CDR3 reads CASSGTKSSTDAQYF. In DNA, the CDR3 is TGCGCCAGCAGCGGGACTAAGTCTAGCACAGATGCGCAGTATTTT.

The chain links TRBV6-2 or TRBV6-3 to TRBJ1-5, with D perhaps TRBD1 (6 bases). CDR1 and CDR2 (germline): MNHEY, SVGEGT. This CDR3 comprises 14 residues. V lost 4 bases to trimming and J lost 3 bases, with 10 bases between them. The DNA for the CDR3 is TGTGCCAGCAGTTCCAGGGGTTTCAATCAGCCCCAGCATTTT. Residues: CASSSRGFNQPQHF.

CDR3 protein: CASSLVVADAQYF. CDR3 sequence (DNA): TGTGCCAGCAGCTTAGTTGTGGCGGATGCGCAGTATTTT. V and J are TRBV7-9 and TRBJ2-3; unclear D gene. The CDR3 totals 13 residues. The V gene lost 1 base and the J gene lost 10 bases, with 12 bases spanning the gap. Germline lookup yields CDR1 SEHNR and CDR2 FQNEAQ (reference sequence).

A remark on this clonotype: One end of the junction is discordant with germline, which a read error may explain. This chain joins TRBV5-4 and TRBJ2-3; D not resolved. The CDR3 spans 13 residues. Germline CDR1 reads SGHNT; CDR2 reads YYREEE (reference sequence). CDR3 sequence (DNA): TGTGCCTGCAGCCCCCTGATGGGAGATACGCAGTATTTT. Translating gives CACSPLMGDTQYF.

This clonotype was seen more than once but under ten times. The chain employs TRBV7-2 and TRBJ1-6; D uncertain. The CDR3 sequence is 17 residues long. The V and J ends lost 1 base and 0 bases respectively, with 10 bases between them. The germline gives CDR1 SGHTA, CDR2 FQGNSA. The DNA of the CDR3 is TGTGCCAGCAGCTTAGATCCGGGCTACTCCTATAATTCACCCCTCCACTTT. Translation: CASSLDPGYSYNSPLHF.

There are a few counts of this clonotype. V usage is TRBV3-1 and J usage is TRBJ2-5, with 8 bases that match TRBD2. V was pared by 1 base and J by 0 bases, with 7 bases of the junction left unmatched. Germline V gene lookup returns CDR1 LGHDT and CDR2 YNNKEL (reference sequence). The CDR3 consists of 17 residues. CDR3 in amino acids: CASSQVVSSGYQETQYF. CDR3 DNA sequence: TGTGCCAGCAGCCAAGTGGTCTCTAGCGGGTACCAAGAGACCCAGTACTTC.

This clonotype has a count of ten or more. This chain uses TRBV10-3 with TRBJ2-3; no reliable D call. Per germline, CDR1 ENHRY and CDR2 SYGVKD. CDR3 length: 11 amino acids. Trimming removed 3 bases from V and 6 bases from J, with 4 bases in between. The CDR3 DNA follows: TGTGCCATCAGTGATGATGATACGCAGTATTTT. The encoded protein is CAISDDDTQYF.

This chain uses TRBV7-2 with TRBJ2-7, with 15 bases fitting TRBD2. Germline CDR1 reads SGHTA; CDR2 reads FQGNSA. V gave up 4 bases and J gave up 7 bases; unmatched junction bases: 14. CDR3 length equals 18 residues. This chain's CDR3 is CASSSRRTSGRGNNEQYF. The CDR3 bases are TGTGCCAGCAGCTCCCGTCGGACTAGCGGGAGGGGGAACAATGAGCAGTACTTC.

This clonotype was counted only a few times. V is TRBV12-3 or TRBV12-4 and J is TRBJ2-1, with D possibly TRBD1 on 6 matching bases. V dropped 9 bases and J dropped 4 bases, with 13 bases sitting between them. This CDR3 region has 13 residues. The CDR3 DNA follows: TGTGCCAGTAACCTTGACAGGTACAATGAGCAGTTCTTC. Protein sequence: CASNLDRYNEQFF.

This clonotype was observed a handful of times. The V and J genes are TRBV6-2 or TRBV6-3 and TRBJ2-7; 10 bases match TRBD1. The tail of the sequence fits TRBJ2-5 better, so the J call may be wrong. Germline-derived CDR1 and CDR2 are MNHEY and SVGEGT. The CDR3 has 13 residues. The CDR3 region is CATSGQGRETQYF. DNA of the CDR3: TGTGCCACCTCGGGACAGGGGAGAGAGACCCAGTACTTC.

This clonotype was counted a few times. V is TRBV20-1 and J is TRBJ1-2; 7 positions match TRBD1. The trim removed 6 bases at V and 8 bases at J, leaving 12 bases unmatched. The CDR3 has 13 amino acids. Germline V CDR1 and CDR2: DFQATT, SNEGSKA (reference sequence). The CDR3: CSANERGRGGYTF. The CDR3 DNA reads TGCAGTGCCAATGAAAGGGGGCGCGGGGGCTACACCTTC.

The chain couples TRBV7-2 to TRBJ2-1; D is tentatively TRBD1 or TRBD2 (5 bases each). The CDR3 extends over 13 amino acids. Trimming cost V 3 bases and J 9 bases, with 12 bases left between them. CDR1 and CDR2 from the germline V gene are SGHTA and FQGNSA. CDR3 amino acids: CASSLPGQVEQFF. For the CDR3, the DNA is TGTGCCAGCAGCTTGCCGGGGCAGGTTGAGCAGTTCTTC.

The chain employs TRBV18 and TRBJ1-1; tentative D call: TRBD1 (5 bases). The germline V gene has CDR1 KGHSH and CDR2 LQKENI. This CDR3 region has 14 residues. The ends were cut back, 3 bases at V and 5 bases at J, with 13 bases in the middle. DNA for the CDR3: TGTGCCAGCTCACCCGGACTGGGGGGAACTGAAGCTTTCTTT. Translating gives CASSPGLGGTEAFF.

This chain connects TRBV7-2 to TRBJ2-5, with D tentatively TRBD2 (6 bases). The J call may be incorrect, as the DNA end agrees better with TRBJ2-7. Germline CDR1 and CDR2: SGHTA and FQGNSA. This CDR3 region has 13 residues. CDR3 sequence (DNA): TGTGCCAGCAGCTTATATCGGACTACCGAGCAGTACTTC. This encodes CASSLYRTTEQYF.

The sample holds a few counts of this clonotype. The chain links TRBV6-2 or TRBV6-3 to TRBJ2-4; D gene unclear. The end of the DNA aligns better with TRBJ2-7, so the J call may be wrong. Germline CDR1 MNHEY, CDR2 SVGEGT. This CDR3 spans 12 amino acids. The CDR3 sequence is CASSYGFGEQYF. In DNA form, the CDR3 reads TGTGCCAGCAGTTATGGGTTCGGCGAGCAGTACTTC.

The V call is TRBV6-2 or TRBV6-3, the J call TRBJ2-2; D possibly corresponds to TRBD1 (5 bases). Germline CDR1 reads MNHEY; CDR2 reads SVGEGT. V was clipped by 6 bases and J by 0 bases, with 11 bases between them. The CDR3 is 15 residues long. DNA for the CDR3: TGTGCCAGCAGAAGGGGTGCCGCGAACACCGGGGAGCTGTTTTTT. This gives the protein CASRRGAANTGELFF.

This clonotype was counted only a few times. The CDR3 spells CASSLVSGGTSTDTQYF. The CDR3 bases are TGTGCCAGCAGTTTAGTATCAGGAGGAACTAGCACAGATACGCAGTATTTT. The V gene is TRBV12-3 or TRBV12-4, the J gene TRBJ2-3; possibly TRBD2 for D (5 bases). The CDR3 loop spans 17 amino acids. V gave up 1 base and J gave up 0 bases, with 14 bases separating them.

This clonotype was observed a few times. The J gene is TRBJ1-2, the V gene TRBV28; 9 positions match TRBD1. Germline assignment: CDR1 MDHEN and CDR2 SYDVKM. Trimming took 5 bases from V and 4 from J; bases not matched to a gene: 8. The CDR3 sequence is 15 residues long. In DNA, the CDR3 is TGTGCCAGCAGTAACCCCTCGGGACAGGGCTATGGCTACACCTTC. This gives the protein CASSNPSGQGYGYTF.

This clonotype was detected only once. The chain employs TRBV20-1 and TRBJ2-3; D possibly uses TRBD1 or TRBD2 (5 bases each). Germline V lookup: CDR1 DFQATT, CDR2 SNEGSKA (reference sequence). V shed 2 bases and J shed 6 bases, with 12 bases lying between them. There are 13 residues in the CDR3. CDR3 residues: CSARRTAGDTQYF. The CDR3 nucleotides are TGCAGTGCTAGAAGGACTGCAGGGGATACGCAGTATTTT.

The chain's CDR3 is CAISAMPASTDTQYF. For the CDR3, the DNA is TGTGCCATCAGTGCGATGCCGGCTAGCACAGATACGCAGTATTTT. The V gene is TRBV10-3, the J gene TRBJ2-3; D uncertain. V was shortened by 4 bases and J by 0 bases, with 11 bases between the two germline ends. Germline CDR1 is ENHRY and CDR2 is SYGVKD. This CDR3 contains 15 residues.

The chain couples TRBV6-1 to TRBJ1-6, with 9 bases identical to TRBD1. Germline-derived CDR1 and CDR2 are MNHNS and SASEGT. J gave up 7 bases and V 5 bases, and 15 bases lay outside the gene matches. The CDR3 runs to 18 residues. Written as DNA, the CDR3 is TGTGCCAGCAGTCGCCCGACAGGGGGAATTTTCCCAAATTCACCCCTCCACTTT. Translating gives CASSRPTGGIFPNSPLHF.

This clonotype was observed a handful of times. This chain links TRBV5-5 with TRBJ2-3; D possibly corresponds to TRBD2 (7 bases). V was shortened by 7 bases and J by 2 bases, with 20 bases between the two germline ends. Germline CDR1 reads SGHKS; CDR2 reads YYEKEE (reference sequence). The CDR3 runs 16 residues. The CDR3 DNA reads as TGTGCCAGCGGCGCGGGGGCGACTCGAAACACAGATACGCAGTATTTT. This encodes CASGAGATRNTDTQYF.

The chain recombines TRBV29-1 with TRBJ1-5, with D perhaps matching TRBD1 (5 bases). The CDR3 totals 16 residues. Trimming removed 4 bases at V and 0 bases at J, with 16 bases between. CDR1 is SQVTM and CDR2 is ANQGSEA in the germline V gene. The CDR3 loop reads CSVVPGSVYSNQPQHF. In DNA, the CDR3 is TGCAGCGTTGTCCCAGGGTCGGTATATAGCAATCAGCCCCAGCATTTT.

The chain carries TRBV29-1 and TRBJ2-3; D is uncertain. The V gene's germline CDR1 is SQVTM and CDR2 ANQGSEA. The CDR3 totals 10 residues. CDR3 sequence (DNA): TGCACCACTAACACAGATACGCAGTATTTT. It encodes CTTNTDTQYF.

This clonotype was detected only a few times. CDR3 sequence: CASSQDSGTVWYNEQFF. CDR3 coding DNA: TGCGCCAGCAGCCAAGATTCGGGAACCGTCTGGTACAATGAGCAGTTCTTC. V is TRBV4-3 and J is TRBJ2-1; D is possibly TRBD2 (5 bases). V was trimmed by 0 bases and J by 4 bases, leaving 16 bases between them. The CDR3 consists of 17 residues. In germline, CDR1 is LGHNA, CDR2 YSLEER.

CDR3 sequence (DNA): TGCGCCAGCAGCGTAACGGACGGTTATAATTCACCCCTCCACTTT. This translates into CASSVTDGYNSPLHF. The J gene is TRBJ1-6, the V gene TRBV5-1; no clear D. V lost 4 bases and J 4 bases, leaving 12 bases between the germline ends. CDR1 and CDR2 (germline): SGHRS, YFSETQ. The CDR3 spans 15 residues.